The 14 T cell receptor beta chains reported below all come from one sample, sequenced in a study of OX40 agonist ivuxolimab in advanced cancers. Generated by immunoSEQ multiplex PCR, the TCRdb table keeps only in-frame clones and is missing some. The sample yields about 96,000 clones, more than 80% seen once. Sequencing was performed on CD4+ or CD8+ T cells sorted from blood, taken in a trial of the OX40 agonist ivuxolimab. These receptors all stem from an adult with an advanced solid tumor such as melanoma, head and neck, liver or kidney cancer.

The table lists this clone with a count of one. This chain connects TRBV6-5 to TRBJ2-7; D unresolved. V was shortened by 8 bases and J by 6 bases, with 14 bases between the two germline ends. The CDR3 contains 12 residues. Germline CDR1 and CDR2: MNHEY and SVGAGI. The CDR3 spells CASRTPTFEQYF. CDR3 nucleotides: TGTGCCAGCCGGACGCCGACTTTCGAGCAGTACTTC.

The V call is TRBV5-1, the J call TRBJ1-1; TRBD1 might be the D (6 bases). Germline V gene data show CDR1 as SGHRS and CDR2 as YFSETQ. This CDR3 has 16 amino acids. The V gene lost 4 bases and the J gene lost 1 base, with 17 bases spanning the gap. The CDR3 region has the DNA TGCGCCAGCAGCACCCAGGGGTCCGGTAGGAACACTGAAGCTTTCTTT. As protein: CASSTQGSGRNTEAFF.

To note about this clone: The conserved phenylalanine or tryptophan is not found at the CDR3 terminus, so this likely reflects a read error. The DNA is left out, because the CDR3 cannot be placed on it with certainty; the CDR3 is given as TCRdb lists it. The chain combines TRBV4-1 with TRBJ1-2; whether TRBD1, the table's D call, matches the DNA was not checked. The CDR3 region is 12 residues in length, termini included. Germline CDR1 is MGHRA and CDR2 is YSYEKL. The CDR3 region is CASSQEFGQLSI.

V usage is TRBV5-6 and J usage is TRBJ1-5; the match to TRBD1 covers 9 bases. The CDR3 runs to 16 residues. The V gene end was trimmed by 3 bases and the J gene end by 1 base; junction bases not matched to a gene: 5. Germline CDR1 SGHDT, CDR2 YYEEEE. This CDR3 reads CASSSRGTGSNQPQHF. CDR3 nucleotides: TGTGCCAGCAGCTCACGAGGGACAGGGAGCAATCAGCCCCAGCATTTT.

As DNA, the CDR3 is TGTGCCAGCAGCTTTGTGGCGGGTGGCACAGATACGCAGTATTTT. This sequence encodes CASSFVAGGTDTQYF. V and J are TRBV7-8 and TRBJ2-3; possible D gene TRBD2, 5 bases. The CDR3 spans 15 residues. From germline, CDR1 is SGHVS and CDR2 FQNEAQ. V was shortened by 3 bases and J by 1 base, with 11 bases between the two germline ends.

This sequence joins TRBV4-3 and TRBJ2-3; TRBD2 agrees at 7 bases. The junction had 11 bases not matched to a gene; V was cut back by 1 base and J by 7 bases. CDR1 is LGHNA, CDR2 YSLEER, per germline. The CDR3 has 16 residues. The CDR3, as DNA: TGCGCCAGCAGCCAAGCAGGGACTGGGGGGGTATATACGCAGTATTTT. Its translation is CASSQAGTGGVYTQYF.

This chain uses TRBV15 with TRBJ1-1; TRBD1 is a possible D gene (6 bases). This CDR3 contains 15 residues. V was shortened by 1 base and J by 0 bases, with 9 bases between the two germline ends. The germline gives CDR1 LNHNV, CDR2 YYDKDF (reference sequence). In DNA form, the CDR3 reads TGTGCCACCAGCAGAGTGGGGGCGATGAACACTGAAGCTTTCTTT. Translating it yields CATSRVGAMNTEAFF.

A single count supports this clone. V and J are TRBV6-5 and TRBJ2-1; D gene ambiguous. Trimming removed 6 bases from V and 3 bases from J, with 9 bases in between. This CDR3 has 13 amino acids. The germline V gene has CDR1 MNHEY and CDR2 SVGAGI. The CDR3 spells CASSPHFYNEQFF. The CDR3 nucleotides are TGTGCCAGCAGCCCCCATTTCTACAATGAGCAGTTCTTC.

The chain uses TRBV7-9 and TRBJ1-4, with D unclear. Trimming took off 2 bases at V and 2 bases at J, with 9 bases between the two ends. Looked up from germline, CDR1 is SEHNR and CDR2 is FQNEAQ (reference sequence). The CDR3 has 15 residues. For the CDR3, the DNA is TGTGCCAGCAGCTTACCCAGGTCGACTAATGAAAAACTGTTTTTT. Its protein product is CASSLPRSTNEKLFF.

The chain joins TRBV19 to TRBJ2-7, with a possible D match to TRBD1 (6 bases). Germline values: CDR1 LNHDA, CDR2 SQIVND (reference sequence). The CDR3 consists of 14 residues. The V gene lost 5 bases and the J gene lost 0 bases, with 11 bases spanning the gap. The CDR3 sequence is CASSPGQSSYEQYF. The CDR3 DNA follows: TGTGCCAGTAGTCCCGGACAGAGCTCCTACGAGCAGTACTTC.

This clone has only a few counts. This chain uses TRBV6-5 with TRBJ1-5, with D unresolved. V was cut by 2 bases and J by 5 bases, with 7 bases left in between. Looked up from germline, CDR1 is MNHEY and CDR2 is SVGAGI. The CDR3 has 13 amino acids. DNA of the CDR3: TGTGCCAGCAGTTACGATCATGATCAGCCCCAGCATTTT. It yields the protein CASSYDHDQPQHF.

J is TRBJ2-7 and V is TRBV29-1, with D perhaps TRBD1 (5 bases). V lost 7 bases, J lost 0 bases, and 10 bases lay in between. This CDR3 has 12 amino acids. Germline V CDR1 and CDR2: SQVTM, ANQGSEA. The CDR3 nucleotides read TGCAGCGCCACAGGAAACTCCTACGAGCAGTACTTC. It codes for CSATGNSYEQYF.

This clone was seen a single time. The V and J genes are TRBV11-1 and TRBJ1-6; no reliable D call. The V gene lost 0 bases and the J gene lost 9 bases, with 6 bases spanning the gap. CDR1 SGHAT and CDR2 FQDESV come from the germline V gene (reference sequence). This CDR3 has 13 amino acids. The CDR3 DNA sequence: TGTGCCAGCAGCTTAGCAGGGCTTTCACCCCTCCACTTT. As protein: CASSLAGLSPLHF.

CDR3 coding DNA: TGTGCCAGCAGAGGCCGCCCGGGGAACACTGAAGCTTTCTTT. This translates into CASRGRPGNTEAFF. The chain couples TRBV6-6 to TRBJ1-1, with D uncertain. Per germline, CDR1 MNHNY and CDR2 SVGAGI (reference sequence). V shed 6 bases and J shed 1 base, with 12 bases lying between them. The CDR3 has 14 amino acids.